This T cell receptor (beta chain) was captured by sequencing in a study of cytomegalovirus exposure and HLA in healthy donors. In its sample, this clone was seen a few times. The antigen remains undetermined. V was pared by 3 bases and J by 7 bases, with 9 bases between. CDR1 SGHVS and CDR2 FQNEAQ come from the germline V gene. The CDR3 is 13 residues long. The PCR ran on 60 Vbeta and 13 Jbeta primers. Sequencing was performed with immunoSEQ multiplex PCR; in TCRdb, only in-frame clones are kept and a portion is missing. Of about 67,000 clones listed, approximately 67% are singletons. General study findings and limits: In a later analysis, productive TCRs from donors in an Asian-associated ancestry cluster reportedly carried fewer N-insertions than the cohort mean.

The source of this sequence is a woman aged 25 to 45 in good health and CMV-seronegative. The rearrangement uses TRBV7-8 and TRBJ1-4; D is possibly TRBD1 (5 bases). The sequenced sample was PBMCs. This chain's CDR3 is CASSFSQGEKLFF. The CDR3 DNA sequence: TGTGCCAGCAGCTTTTCCCAGGGTGAAAAACTGTTTTTT.